A single sample gave rise to the 32 T cell receptor beta chains below, sequenced in a study of vaccination and CD4 T cells after COVID-19. These TCRs' antigens remain unknown. As to treatment: roughly 10-day PBMC culture with coronavirus spike peptide pools or control peptides (ViraFEST assay). Once obtained from cultured CD4+ T cells, the DNA was sequenced using the Oncomine TCR Beta short-read assay. Each CDR3 protein gets one entry after TCRdb re-called the PCR reads with MiXCR. The sample holds about 17,000 distinct CDR3 sequences, about 63% seen once. Input material: CD4+ T cells from blood, cultured in vitro. The receptors here all came from a human donor who had recovered from COVID-19.

The chain uses TRBV4-3 and TRBJ1-6; D gene ambiguous. The V end was cut by 0 bases, the J end by 2 bases, with 5 bases between. CDR3 length: 15 residues. Germline lookup yields CDR1 LGHNA and CDR2 YSLEER. In DNA, the CDR3 is TGCGCCAGCAGCCAAGAGGGAACCTATAATTCACCCCTCCACTTT. Its translation: CASSQEGTYNSPLHF.

The sample holds a few counts of this clonotype. The chain couples TRBV20-1 to TRBJ1-2; D call uncertain. Germline values: CDR1 DFQATT, CDR2 SNEGSKA (reference sequence). Deletions cut 0 bases from V and 2 bases from J, with 7 bases between. CDR3 length equals 13 residues. The CDR3 sequence is CSARDRQNYGYTF. CDR3 DNA: TGCAGTGCTAGAGATCGGCAGAACTATGGCTACACCTTC.

A few counts support this clonotype. V gene TRBV29-1 combines with J gene TRBJ2-5; D is possibly TRBD2 (5 bases). Trimming cost V 3 bases and J 5 bases, with 13 bases left between them. Looked up from germline, CDR1 is SQVTM and CDR2 is ANQGSEA. The CDR3 contains 13 residues. CDR3: CSVDPAGGETQYF. Written as DNA, the CDR3 is TGCAGCGTTGATCCCGCAGGCGGGGAGACCCAGTACTTC.

The chain has TRBV10-3 and TRBJ2-5; 11 nucleotides align to TRBD1. The germline V gene encodes CDR1 ENHRY and CDR2 SYGVKD. Losses at the gene ends were 4 bases for V and 4 bases for J; bases not matched to a gene: 8. The CDR3 has 16 residues. This CDR3 is CAISVEGQGVGETQYF. As DNA, the CDR3 is TGTGCCATCAGTGTGGAGGGACAGGGGGTAGGAGAGACCCAGTACTTC.

This sequence joins TRBV12-3 or TRBV12-4 and TRBJ2-3, with TRBD2 matching 9 bases. This CDR3 is built from 17 residues. The J segment lost 5 bases and the V segment lost 4 bases, leaving 13 bases of the junction unmatched. Here the CDR3 DNA reads TGTGCCAGCAGTTCCGGGTTGGGACTAGCTCGTGTAGATACGCAGTATTTT. This sequence encodes CASSSGLGLARVDTQYF.

This chain links TRBV15 with TRBJ2-7; tentatively, D is TRBD2 (5 bases). Trimming pared 5 bases from V and 1 base from J, leaving 12 bases between. The CDR3 runs to 14 residues. CDR1 and CDR2 (germline): LNHNV, YYDKDF (reference sequence). CDR3 loop: CATSPRRGSYEQYF. The CDR3 bases are TGTGCCACCAGCCCCCGCCGGGGATCCTACGAGCAGTACTTC. The full variable domain, with the rest looked up from reference TRBV15 and TRBJ2-7, is DAMVIQNPRYQVTQFGKPVTLSCSQTLNHNVMYWYQQKSSQAPKLLFHYYDKDFNNEADTPDNFQSRRPNTSFCFLDIRSPGLGDTAMYLCATSPRRGSYEQYFGPGTRLTVT.

This clonotype was seen a few times. The J gene is TRBJ2-7, the V gene TRBV6-1; TRBD1 aligns across 9 bases. The CDR3 has 13 amino acids. J was trimmed by 6 bases and V by 6 bases; bases with no gene match: 6. Germline CDR1 reads MNHNS; CDR2 reads SASEGT. This CDR3 reads CASRGDRAAEQYF. Here the CDR3 DNA reads TGTGCCAGCAGAGGGGACAGGGCTGCCGAGCAGTACTTC.

J is TRBJ2-3 and V is TRBV20-1; D unclear. The germline gives CDR1 DFQATT, CDR2 SNEGSKA (reference sequence). Trimming cost V 7 bases and J 0 bases, with 14 bases left between them. This CDR3 comprises 14 residues. DNA for the CDR3: TGCAGTGTTCGGTCCTTAACTAGCACAGATACGCAGTATTTT. This codes for CSVRSLTSTDTQYF.

This chain connects TRBV21-1 to TRBJ1-2; the D segment call TRBD1 is taken from the table without a DNA check. TRBV21-1 is a documented pseudogene. The CDR3 runs 15 residues. In DNA form, the CDR3 reads TGTGCCAGCGGCAACCCGACAGGGGATAACTATGGCTACACCTTC. This translates into CASGNPTGDNYGYTF.

This chain connects TRBV20-1 to TRBJ1-1; D is unclear. Trimming took 0 bases from V and 9 from J, leaving 17 bases between them. Germline values: CDR1 DFQATT, CDR2 SNEGSKA (reference sequence). This CDR3 has 14 residues. The CDR3 DNA sequence: TGCAGTGCTAGAGATGGGGTCACTTTGCTTAAAGCTTTCTTT. Translating gives CSARDGVTLLKAFF.

This clonotype has just a few counts. The genes are TRBV15 and TRBJ2-5; the D is unclear. The germline V gene encodes CDR1 LNHNV and CDR2 YYDKDF (reference sequence). CDR3 length: 12 residues. Trimming took 0 bases from V and 7 from J, leaving 6 bases between them. CDR3 sequence: CATSRDSGTQYF. The CDR3 DNA reads TGTGCCACCAGCAGAGATTCTGGGACCCAGTACTTC.

The chain couples TRBV5-8 to TRBJ1-2, with TRBD1 as a possible D gene (5 bases). Trimming took off 4 bases at V and 5 bases at J, with 15 bases between the two ends. CDR1 is SGHTS, CDR2 YDEGEE, per germline. The CDR3 covers 14 residues. The CDR3 DNA sequence: TGTGCCAGCAGCAGGGGACGGAAGCCATATGGCTACACCTTC. This gives the protein CASSRGRKPYGYTF.

This chain connects TRBV7-2 to TRBJ2-3; D remains ambiguous. CDR1 and CDR2 from the germline V gene are SGHTA and FQGNSA. Trimming took 3 bases from V and 1 from J, leaving 5 bases between them. CDR3 length: 13 amino acids. CDR3 loop: CASSFWRTDTQYF. The DNA of the CDR3 is TGTGCCAGCAGCTTTTGGCGCACAGATACGCAGTATTTT.

The chain has TRBV11-1 and TRBJ2-1; a weak D match, TRBD2 (5 bases). V dropped 3 bases and J dropped 8 bases, with 11 bases sitting between them. Per germline, CDR1 SGHAT and CDR2 FQDESV (reference sequence). The CDR3 is 13 amino acids. CDR3 loop: CASSFPTEDEQFF. In nucleotides, the CDR3 is TGTGCCAGCAGCTTTCCGACGGAGGATGAGCAGTTCTTC.

This clonotype was detected only a few times. The V call is TRBV10-3, the J call TRBJ1-1, with TRBD1 as a possible D gene (6 bases). In germline, CDR1 is ENHRY, CDR2 SYGVKD. V dropped 4 bases and J dropped 1 base, with 10 bases sitting between them. The CDR3 has 14 residues. CDR3 region: CAISGWDTNTEAFF. The DNA of the CDR3 is TGTGCCATCAGTGGGTGGGACACGAACACTGAAGCTTTCTTT.

This chain uses TRBV12-3 or TRBV12-4 with TRBJ1-2; tentatively, D is TRBD1 (5 bases). CDR3 length equals 14 residues. V gave up 4 bases and J gave up 3 bases, with 12 bases separating them. This chain's CDR3 is CASSSQGADYGYTF. Written as DNA, the CDR3 is TGTGCCAGCAGTTCGCAGGGTGCGGACTATGGCTACACCTTC.

The rearrangement links TRBV11-2 to TRBJ2-3; 11 bases are a match to TRBD2. V lost 5 bases to trimming and J lost 0 bases; unmatched junction nucleotides: 7. The CDR3 sequence is 17 residues long. The V gene's germline CDR1 is SGHAT and CDR2 FQNNGV. CDR3 sequence (DNA): TGTGCCAGCAGCACCATAGCGGGAGGGCCCAGCACAGATACGCAGTATTTT. Its protein product is CASSTIAGGPSTDTQYF. Full variable domain (missing parts from reference TRBV11-2 and TRBJ2-3): EAGVAQSPRYKIIEKRQSVAFWCNPISGHATLYWYQQILGQGPKLLIQFQNNGVVDDSQLPKDRFSAERLKGVDSTLKIQPAKLEDSAVYLCASSTIAGGPSTDTQYFGPGTRLTVL.

The rearrangement links TRBV6-1 to TRBJ1-2, with a possible D match to TRBD1 (5 bases). This CDR3 region has 14 residues. Germline CDR1 reads MNHNS; CDR2 reads SASEGT. V was pared by 6 bases and J by 4 bases, with 15 bases between. CDR3 amino acids: CASRPNPGIYGYTF. In nucleotides, the CDR3 is TGTGCCAGCAGGCCGAATCCAGGGATCTATGGCTACACCTTC.

J is TRBJ2-7 and V is TRBV7-8, with 8 nucleotides matching TRBD1. Per germline, CDR1 SGHVS and CDR2 FQNEAQ. Trimming cost V 4 bases and J 5 bases; bases outside gene matches: 10. The length of the CDR3 is 15 residues. The DNA for the CDR3 is TGTGCCAGCAGCTCCTCCAGGACAGGGTTCGACGAGCAGTACTTC. This encodes CASSSSRTGFDEQYF.

The chain has TRBV2 and TRBJ1-2, with D possibly being TRBD1 (5 bases). Germline loops: CDR1 SNHLY, CDR2 FYNNEI. V dropped 4 bases and J dropped 8 bases, with 14 bases sitting between them. The CDR3 loop spans 13 amino acids. The CDR3 DNA is TGTGCCAGCAGTGTCCAGGGTTTCGGGGGCTACACCTTC. Its protein is CASSVQGFGGYTF.

This clonotype was counted a few times. The gene calls are TRBV20-1 and TRBJ2-7; 7 bases are shared with TRBD1. The length of the CDR3 is 14 residues. The germline V gene encodes CDR1 DFQATT and CDR2 SNEGSKA (reference sequence). The V gene end was trimmed by 3 bases and the J gene end by 2 bases; junction bases not matched to a gene: 7. The CDR3 loop is CSARGQWPPYEQYF. The CDR3 coding sequence is TGCAGTGCTAGGGGACAGTGGCCTCCCTACGAGCAGTACTTC.

The CDR3 sequence is CASSTEDRTEAFF. Here the CDR3 DNA reads TGTGCCAGCAGTACCGAGGACAGAACTGAAGCTTTCTTT. This rearrangement joins TRBV2 to TRBJ1-1, with D maybe TRBD1 (6 bases). CDR3 length: 13 amino acids. The germline CDR1 and CDR2 sequences are SNHLY and FYNNEI. The V gene lost 5 bases and the J gene lost 5 bases, with 12 bases spanning the gap.

The CDR3 reads CASSSGPNYGYTF. DNA for the CDR3: TGTGCCAGCAGCTCGGGACCCAACTATGGCTACACCTTC. The chain couples TRBV7-3 to TRBJ1-2; TRBD1 might be the D (5 bases). CDR3 size: 13 residues. The germline V gene has CDR1 SGHTA and CDR2 FQGTGA. V was shortened by 4 bases and J by 2 bases, with 8 bases between the two germline ends.

This chain connects TRBV7-2 to TRBJ2-5; D uncertain. Per the germline V gene, CDR1 is SGHTA and CDR2 is FQGNSA. The CDR3 length is 11 residues. V shed 1 base and J shed 9 bases, with 6 bases lying between them. CDR3 in amino acids: CASSLVEAQYF. The DNA for the CDR3 is TGTGCCAGCAGCTTAGTTGAGGCCCAGTACTTC.

The chain employs TRBV6-1 and TRBJ1-2, with TRBD1 matching 9 bases. J gave up 8 bases and V 6 bases, and 10 bases lay outside the gene matches. The CDR3 is 14 amino acids. CDR1 and CDR2 from the germline V gene are MNHNS and SASEGT. The DNA of the CDR3 is TGTGCCAGCAGACCTGGGACAGGGACGTACGGCTACACCTTC. Its translation is CASRPGTGTYGYTF.

The chain recombines TRBV6-1 with TRBJ1-6; D uncertain. CDR1 is MNHNS, CDR2 SASEGT, per germline. The CDR3 length is 15 residues. With 4 bases removed from V and 9 bases from J, the gap between germline ends came to 16 bases. CDR3 DNA: TGTGCCAGCAGTGGAGGGTCATCCGGAGGTTCACCCCTCCACTTT. Translation: CASSGGSSGGSPLHF.

The chain uses TRBV5-1 and TRBJ2-5; D is unclear. Germline-derived CDR1 and CDR2 are SGHRS and YFSETQ. The length of the CDR3 is 14 residues. The ends were cut back, 0 bases at V and 5 bases at J, with 11 bases in the middle. In DNA form, the CDR3 reads TGCGCCAGCAGCTTGGGACCCATCGAGGAGACCCAGTACTTC. This codes for CASSLGPIEETQYF.

The rearrangement joins TRBV7-3 to TRBJ1-5; D gene unclear. The V gene's germline CDR1 is SGHTA and CDR2 FQGTGA. The CDR3 loop spans 15 amino acids. The V end lost 5 bases, the J end lost 6 bases, and 17 bases lay between the germline ends. DNA for the CDR3: TGTGCCAGCAGCGCCCTTTTGGGCAATGGTCAGCCCCAGCATTTT. Translated: CASSALLGNGQPQHF.

The V call is TRBV7-9, the J call TRBJ2-2; 14 bases are a match to TRBD2. This CDR3 comprises 17 residues. V was clipped by 3 bases and J by 7 bases; unmatched bases: 7. Per germline, CDR1 SEHNR and CDR2 FQNEAQ (reference sequence). The CDR3 bases are TGTGCCAGCAGCTTCCGACTAGCGGGGGGGTTAATCGGGGAGCTGTTTTTT. Translated, it gives CASSFRLAGGLIGELFF.

This clonotype was seen only a few times. V gene TRBV15 combines with J gene TRBJ1-5; no clear D gene. The CDR3 consists of 16 residues. V gave up 3 bases and J gave up 0 bases, with 12 bases separating them. Germline V gives CDR1 LNHNV, CDR2 YYDKDF (reference sequence). The CDR3 DNA is TGTGCCACCAGCAGGGGAGGGCAGTATAGCAATCAGCCCCAGCATTTT. It yields the protein CATSRGGQYSNQPQHF.

V gene TRBV9 combines with J gene TRBJ2-7; TRBD1 might be the D (5 bases). Germline assignment: CDR1 SGDLS and CDR2 YYNGEE. This CDR3 comprises 15 residues. V was pared by 0 bases and J by 2 bases, with 12 bases between. The CDR3 sequence: CASSVAGAGPYEQYF. The CDR3 DNA is TGTGCCAGCAGCGTAGCTGGGGCAGGTCCCTACGAGCAGTACTTC.

This clonotype appeared a few times. V is TRBV19 and J is TRBJ1-2, with 7 bases matching TRBD1. CDR1 LNHDA and CDR2 SQIVND come from the germline V gene (reference sequence). V was pared by 5 bases and J by 2 bases, with 5 bases of the junction left unmatched. There are 14 residues in the CDR3. The CDR3 coding sequence is TGTGCCAGTAGTTCCCGGGGACAGAACTATGGCTACACCTTC. Its translation: CASSSRGQNYGYTF.